Following are 22 T cell receptor beta chains from one sample sequenced in a study of blood T cell repertoires in COVID-19 (dated by TCRdb to between 2020 and 2021). The library came from the immunoSEQ multiplex PCR assay. TCRdb's version of the immuneACCESS table is confined to in-frame rearrangements and falls short of the full clone set. An unresolved V gene accounts for under half of the shortfall where checked; the remainder is of unknown origin. Counted in this sample were some 170,000 clones; around 90% of them appeared once. The top ten hold 1.6% of the sample. Sequencing input: peripheral blood. The receptors were gathered from a woman in her fifties or sixties with acute or convalescent COVID-19.

The chain employs TRBV10-3 and TRBJ1-3, with TRBD1 matching 9 bases. V trimming: 4 bases; J trimming: 11 bases; junction bases outside the gene matches: 15. Germline CDR1 reads ENHRY; CDR2 reads SYGVKD. The CDR3 covers 16 residues. CDR3 sequence: CAISAAWTGDGVPIYF. The CDR3 DNA is TGTGCCATCAGTGCCGCATGGACAGGGGACGGAGTCCCCATATATTTT.

The gene calls are TRBV29-1 and TRBJ1-4, with 9 bases lining up with TRBD1. This CDR3 has 14 amino acids. Germline trimming cut 5 bases from V and 8 bases from J; bases unmatched to any gene: 9. The germline CDR1 and CDR2 sequences are SQVTM and ANQGSEA. CDR3: CSVLGQGRSEKLFF. CDR3 bases: TGCAGCGTTCTAGGACAGGGGAGGAGCGAAAAACTGTTTTTT.

The rearrangement links TRBV5-1 to TRBJ1-1; tentatively, D is TRBD1 (5 bases). V gave up 3 bases and J gave up 7 bases, with 13 bases separating them. Germline-derived CDR1 and CDR2 are SGHRS and YFSETQ. The CDR3 spans 13 residues. CDR3 sequence reads: CASSWGLLDEAFF. Here the CDR3 DNA reads TGCGCCAGCAGCTGGGGCCTGCTGGATGAAGCTTTCTTT.

This rearrangement joins TRBV7-8 to TRBJ1-1; D uncertain. The V gene lost 0 bases and the J gene lost 1 base, with 6 bases spanning the gap. This CDR3 is built from 14 residues. Germline V gives CDR1 SGHVS, CDR2 FQNEAQ. CDR3 bases: TGTGCCAGCAGCTTAGCCCGGGAGAACACTGAAGCTTTCTTT. Translated, it gives CASSLARENTEAFF.

The chain employs TRBV27 and TRBJ2-6; tentatively, D is TRBD2 (5 bases). Germline V CDR1 and CDR2: MNHEY, SMNVEV (reference sequence). This CDR3 is 15 amino acids long. V was pared by 4 bases and J by 2 bases, with 9 bases between. Here the CDR3 DNA reads TGTGCCAGCAGTTCATGGGGAGCTGGGGCCAACGTCCTGACTTTC. It yields the protein CASSSWGAGANVLTF.

This chain links TRBV6-6 with TRBJ2-1; D possibly corresponds to TRBD2 (5 bases). Looked up from germline, CDR1 is MNHNY and CDR2 is SVGAGI (reference sequence). The CDR3 loop spans 15 amino acids. With 6 bases removed from V and 1 base from J, the gap between germline ends came to 13 bases. This CDR3 reads CASSLERVSYNEQFF. CDR3 nucleotide sequence: TGTGCCAGCAGCCTCGAGAGGGTGTCCTACAATGAGCAGTTCTTC.

The chain links TRBV12-2 to TRBJ1-5; no DNA check was done on the table's D call, TRBD1. TRBV12-2 is designated a pseudogene. The CDR3 is 16 residues long. The CDR3 nucleotides are TGTGCAAGTCGCGGTAAGGGGGCTCGAACGGATCAGCCCCAGCATTTT. Translation: CASRGKGARTDQPQHF.

Comments on this clone: The same CDR3 also results from other DNA sequences found in this sample. The rearrangement links TRBV6-2 or TRBV6-3 to TRBJ1-5; D remains unclear. CDR1 MNHEY and CDR2 SVGEGT come from the germline V gene. The CDR3 is made up of 15 amino acids. The V and J ends lost 2 bases and 0 bases respectively, with 8 bases between them. The chain's CDR3 is CASSYEGYSNQPQHF. DNA of the CDR3: TGTGCCAGCAGTTACGAGGGTTATAGCAATCAGCCCCAGCATTTT.

The J gene is TRBJ2-1, the V gene TRBV30, with a weak D call TRBD1 (6 bases). Per germline, CDR1 GTSNPN and CDR2 SVGIG (reference sequence). This CDR3 has 12 residues. V was pared by 3 bases and J by 7 bases, with 10 bases between. CDR3 in amino acids: CAWSARGNEQFF. DNA for the CDR3: TGTGCCTGGAGCGCAAGGGGGAATGAGCAGTTCTTC.

The chain carries TRBV18 and TRBJ2-5, with a tentative D call TRBD2 (5 bases). Trimming left V 2 bases short and J 5 bases short, with 6 bases between. Germline V gives CDR1 KGHSH, CDR2 LQKENI. The CDR3 totals 12 residues. The DNA of the CDR3 is TGTGCCAGCTCACCAGGGAGTGAGACCCAGTACTTC. Its translation is CASSPGSETQYF.

This clone was detected a few times. This chain connects TRBV7-3 to TRBJ1-1; 12 bases are shared with TRBD1. V was pared by 5 bases and J by 0 bases, with 4 bases of the junction left unmatched. This CDR3 contains 16 residues. Germline V gene lookup returns CDR1 SGHTA and CDR2 FQGTGA. The DNA for the CDR3 is TGTGCCAGCAGCACGGGACAGGGGGCCCTGAACACTGAAGCTTTCTTT. This encodes CASSTGQGALNTEAFF.

V gene TRBV6-5 combines with J gene TRBJ2-3; 8 bases are a match to TRBD1. Trimming cost V 6 bases and J 6 bases; bases outside gene matches: 8. The germline CDR1 and CDR2 sequences are MNHEY and SVGAGI. The CDR3 runs to 14 residues. The CDR3: CASSLQGGGDTQYF. The CDR3 DNA sequence: TGTGCCAGCAGCTTACAGGGGGGCGGGGATACGCAGTATTTT.

This rearrangement joins TRBV10-3 to TRBJ2-1, with D possibly being TRBD2 (6 bases). CDR1 is ENHRY and CDR2 is SYGVKD in the germline V gene. V lost 6 bases, J lost 10 bases, and 19 bases lay in between. The CDR3 consists of 14 residues. CDR3 region: CAISRLMEGREQFF. CDR3 DNA sequence: TGTGCCATCAGCCGGTTGATGGAGGGCCGCGAGCAGTTCTTC.

The genes are TRBV5-1 and TRBJ1-1, with TRBD1 identical over 7 bases. The V gene's germline CDR1 is SGHRS and CDR2 YFSETQ. V was pared by 0 bases and J by 2 bases, with 1 base of the junction left unmatched. CDR3 length equals 14 residues. CDR3 amino acids: CASSLDRGNTEAFF. DNA of the CDR3: TGCGCCAGCAGCTTGGACAGGGGTAACACTGAAGCTTTCTTT.

The chain is built from TRBV5-1 and TRBJ1-2, with D possibly being TRBD1 (5 bases). CDR3 length equals 14 residues. Deletions cut 3 bases from V and 6 bases from J, with 15 bases between. Germline V gives CDR1 SGHRS, CDR2 YFSETQ. CDR3 bases: TGCGCCAGCAGCTATACGCAGGGCCCCCATGGCTACACCTTC. As protein: CASSYTQGPHGYTF.

J is TRBJ2-4 and V is TRBV6-2 or TRBV6-3, with D hard to call. Germline V gene lookup returns CDR1 MNHEY and CDR2 SVGEGT. CDR3 length: 18 residues. V was shortened by 1 base and J by 2 bases, with 18 bases between the two germline ends. CDR3 in amino acids: CASSYLKIELVSKNIQYF. In nucleotides, the CDR3 is TGTGCCAGCAGTTACTTGAAGATAGAATTGGTATCCAAAAACATTCAGTACTTC.

This chain connects TRBV5-1 to TRBJ2-3, with D unresolved. This CDR3 contains 13 residues. Between the trimmed V and J ends, which lost 0 bases and 5 bases, there was a span of 7 bases. The germline CDR1 and CDR2 sequences are SGHRS and YFSETQ. CDR3 DNA sequence: TGCGCCAGCAGCTTGGCCCAGCGAGATACGCAGTATTTT. Translation gives CASSLAQRDTQYF.

This clone was recorded once. This chain uses TRBV7-2 with TRBJ1-1; D is ambiguous. V lost 4 bases to trimming and J lost 7 bases, with 19 bases between them. The germline V gene has CDR1 SGHTA and CDR2 FQGNSA. The CDR3 is made up of 15 amino acids. The CDR3 DNA is TGTGCCAGCAGCTCACTATCGAGGGAGGGCCGTGAAGCTTTCTTT. It codes for CASSSLSREGREAFF.

This clone has more than one count but fewer than ten. The CDR3 protein is CASSYSVEAGYPTDTQYF. The CDR3 DNA reads as TGTGCCAGCAGTTACTCGGTAGAAGCGGGGTACCCCACAGATACGCAGTATTTT. The gene calls are TRBV6-2 or TRBV6-3 and TRBJ2-3; 7 bases are shared with TRBD2. The V and J ends lost 0 bases and 2 bases, in that order; junction bases with no gene match: 11. This CDR3 is 18 amino acids long. CDR1 MNHEY and CDR2 SVGEGT come from the germline V gene.

The chain employs TRBV3-1 (or the pseudogene TRBV3-2) and TRBJ1-2; D is uncertain. Trimming left V 1 base short and J 4 bases short, with 7 bases between. This CDR3 spans 13 amino acids. CDR1 is LGHDT, CDR2 YNNKEL, per germline (reference sequence). CDR3 nucleotide sequence: TGTGCCAGCAGCCAAGTTACGGGCTATGGCTACACCTTC. Protein: CASSQVTGYGYTF.

V is TRBV4-2 and J is TRBJ1-2, with D possibly being TRBD1 (6 bases). CDR3 length: 13 residues. Germline CDR1 and CDR2: LGHNA and YNFKEQ. V was trimmed by 9 bases and J by 8 bases, leaving 19 bases between them. CDR3 in DNA: TGTGCCAGTACCCGAACAGGGATGGGAGGCTACACCTTC. It encodes CASTRTGMGGYTF.

This sequence joins TRBV6-6 and TRBJ1-2; D possibly corresponds to TRBD1 (5 bases). This CDR3 is 14 amino acids long. CDR1 is MNHNY and CDR2 is SVGAGI in the germline V gene (reference sequence). Trimming pared 11 bases from V and 0 bases from J, leaving 16 bases between. CDR3 nucleotides: TGTGCCTCCCACCTCGGGGGAGCTAACTATGGCTACACCTTC. This sequence encodes CASHLGGANYGYTF.